This TCR beta chain came from a study of T cell clonality in common variable immunodeficiency. CDR3 size: 12 residues. CDR1 and CDR2 from the germline V gene are LNHDA and SQIVND (reference sequence). The germline V and J ends were trimmed by 5 bases and 6 bases, with 7 bases remaining between them. Caucasian heritage predominated among both patients and controls. Findings and limits, study-wide: CVID subjects had higher TCRbeta clonality than healthy controls, most marked in about a third. Authors noted CVID clonality's cause needs subpopulation repertoire sequencing.

The repertoire was sequenced with immunoSEQ multiplex PCR; TCRdb's copy has only in-frame clones and lacks some. The specimen gives approximately 64,000 clones without singletons; the ten biggest hold about 1.7%. This clone was seen repeatedly, ten times or more. The antigen remains undetermined. The missing CDR3 end, 3 residues past where the read stops, is filled in from the germline J gene. Other DNA sequences in the sample encode the same CDR3. Sequenced input: peripheral blood mononuclear cells. This chain uses TRBV19 with TRBJ2-2, with a tentative D call TRBD1 (6 bases). The receptor's source is a person between 18 and 75 years old in good health. Incomplete CDR3 DNA: TGTGCCAGTAGTCAGGGGCCCGGGGAG. Translated: CASSQGPGE. The complete CDR3 protein is CASSQGPGELFF.